A selection of T cell receptor beta chains follows, all from one sample in a study of CD8+CD57+ T cells in acquired aplastic anemia. TCRdb reprocessed the reads with MiXCR, giving one entry per CDR3 protein. The data contain 75,000 to 80,000 distinct CDR3 sequences, 60% to 75% of them singletons. The material sequenced was sorted CD4+, CD8+, or CD8+CD57+ T cells (not recorded which) from PBMCs. The receptors were sampled from a human donor with aplastic anemia. Each CDR3 is given with its conserved first and last residue. D genes are given only for firm matches. Size tells how often a clone was seen (once, few, many) or the class of an expanded clone, and some rows leave it out.

TRBV7-2	.	TRBJ2-6	.	TGTGCCAGCGACAGCTCTGGGGCCAACGTCCTGACTTTC	CASDSSGANVLTF
TRBV2	.	TRBJ1-1	TRBD1	TGTGCCAGCAGAAGACAGGGGGCAAACACTGAAGCTTTCTTT	CASRRQGANTEAFF
TRBV11-1	.	TRBJ2-1	.	TGTGCCAGCCAACCCGAACAGCGGACGAATGAGCAGTTCTTC	CASQPEQRTNEQFF
TRBV24-1	.	TRBJ2-3	.	TGTGCCACCAGTGATTTTACAGTTAGCACAGATACGCAGTATTTT	CATSDFTVSTDTQYF
TRBV7-9	.	TRBJ2-5	.	TGTGCCAGCAGGGACGAGACCCAGTACTTC	CASRDETQYF
TRBV2	.	TRBJ2-7	.	TGTGCCAGCAGTGAAGTTCCCAGGGGTTACGAGCAGTACTTC	CASSEVPRGYEQYF
TRBV19	.	TRBJ1-1	.	TGTGCCAGTAAGGAGCAGGGATCTATGAACACTGAAGCTTTCTTT	CASKEQGSMNTEAFF
TRBV11-2	.	TRBJ2-3	.	TGTGCCAGCAGCGCCAAGACGGCTGGGCGGAAAAGCACAGATACGCAGTATTTT	CASSAKTAGRKSTDTQYF
TRBV29-1	.	TRBJ2-3	.	TGCAGCGTTCGAGGCCGGGCCACGGCGCCCACAGATACGCAGTATTTT	CSVRGRATAPTDTQYF
TRBV15	.	TRBJ2-5	.	TGTGCCACCAGCAGGACACTCCGGGAGACCCAGTGCTTC	CATSRTLRETQCF
TRBV27	.	TRBJ1-2	.	TGTGCCAGCAGCCCGAACAGGGCCACGGGTGGCTACACCTTC	CASSPNRATGGYTF
TRBV10-3	few	TRBJ2-5	TRBD2	TGTGCCATCAGTGAGTCACGGGAGGTGTACGAGACCCAGTACTTC	CAISESREVYETQYF
TRBV7-9	.	TRBJ1-5	.	TGTGCCAGCAGCCTAGGGTTTGATCAGCCCCAGCATTTT	CASSLGFDQPQHF
TRBV2	.	TRBJ1-1	.	TGTGCCAGCATAAAGGCAGAGATTAACACTGAAGCTTTCTTT	CASIKAEINTEAFF
TRBV29-1	.	TRBJ2-3	.	TGCAGCGCGGACAGCGGGCTTAGCACAGATACGCAGTATTTT	CSADSGLSTDTQYF
TRBV10-3	.	TRBJ2-1	.	TGTGCCATCAGTGAGTCTCGGAATGAGCAGTTCTTC	CAISESRNEQFF
TRBV7-8	.	TRBJ1-2	.	TGTGCCAGCAGCTTAGCGGGGATCGGGGGCTACACCTTC	CASSLAGIGGYTF
TRBV10-3	.	TRBJ1-2	.	TGTGCCATCAGTGATGGGGGCTTAGGTGGCTACACCTTC	CAISDGGLGGYTF
TRBV5-6	.	TRBJ2-7	TRBD1	TGTGCCAGCAGTGTAGGGGACAGCTCGGTCTCCTACGAGCAGTACTTC	CASSVGDSSVSYEQYF
TRBV7-2	many	TRBJ2-7	TRBD2	TGTGCCAGCAGCTTAAGTTGGACTAGCGGCTCCTACGAGCAGTACTTC	CASSLSWTSGSYEQYF
TRBV29-1	.	TRBJ1-1	TRBD1	TGCAGCGTTGAAGAGGGCAGGGGGCGGACTGAAGCTTTCTTT	CSVEEGRGRTEAFF
TRBV11-1	.	TRBJ2-2	TRBD1	TGTGCCAGCAGTCTACTCCCCGGACAGGGGGCGCGAGGCGGGGAGCTGTTTTTT	CASSLLPGQGARGGELFF
TRBV11-1	.	TRBJ2-3	TRBD2	TGTGCCAGCGACCCGGGACTAGCGGGAGCAATAGATACGCAGTATTTT	CASDPGLAGAIDTQYF
TRBV19	few	TRBJ1-6	TRBD1	TGTGCCAGTAGTCCGACGACAGGGGGCAATAATTCACCCCTCCACTTT	CASSPTTGGNNSPLHF
TRBV25-1	.	TRBJ1-1	.	TGTGCCAGTCCCGGTCCGATGAACACTGAAGCTTTCTTT	CASPGPMNTEAFF
TRBV7-2	.	TRBJ2-7	.	TGTGCCAGCAGCGCCCGGGGGACCGGAACCTACGAGCAGTACTTC	CASSARGTGTYEQYF
TRBV20-1	.	TRBJ2-1	TRBD2	TGCAGTGTCCCGACTAGCGGGGGATACAATGAGCAGTTCTTC	CSVPTSGGYNEQFF
TRBV15	.	TRBJ1-1	.	TGTGCCACCAGCAGAGATCAGTCGGTATCCACTGAAGCTTTCTTT	CATSRDQSVSTEAFF
TRBV5-5	many	TRBJ1-1	.	TGTGCCAGCAGTTGGTACGAAAACACTGAAGCTTTCTTT	CASSWYENTEAFF
TRBV20-1	.	TRBJ2-7	.	TGCAGTGCGGGAGCATACGAGCAGTACTTC	CSAGAYEQYF
TRBV5-5	.	TRBJ2-1	.	TGTGCCAGCAGCTTGGTAGTTTACAATGAGCAGTTCTTC	CASSLVVYNEQFF
TRBV10-2	.	TRBJ2-2	.	TGCGCCAGCAGTGAGTCGGAACCGGCCGGGGAGCTGTTTTTT	CASSESEPAGELFF
TRBV7-8	many	TRBJ2-5	.	TGTGCCAGCAGCTTCCAAGAGACCCAGTACTTC	CASSFQETQYF
TRBV19	few	TRBJ2-7	.	TGTGCCAGTAGTCTCGACGGCGGGGTTGGGTTCTACGAGCAGTACTTC	CASSLDGGVGFYEQYF
TRBV7-8	.	TRBJ2-3	.	TGTGCCAGCAGAGAAAGGACGGATACGCAGTATTTT	CASRERTDTQYF
TRBV20-1	.	TRBJ2-5	.	TGCAGTGCTAGTAAAGAGACCCAGTACTTC	CSASKETQYF
TRBV29-1	.	TRBJ1-1	.	TGCAGCGTTGTTCACGAGGCTTTCTTT	CSVVHEAFF
TRBV4-1	.	TRBJ1-6	.	TGCGCCAGCAGCCAGTTTGACTCTAATTCACCCCTCCACTTT	CASSQFDSNSPLHF
TRBV9	.	TRBJ2-3	.	TGTGCCAGCAGCGTAGGGTTGAGCACAGATACGCAGTATTTT	CASSVGLSTDTQYF
TRBV24-1	.	TRBJ1-1	.	TGTGCCACCAAAACAGGGACTGAAGCTTTCTTT	CATKTGTEAFF
TRBV2	many	TRBJ1-1	.	TGTGCCAGCATCGGGAATCGGGATATCGAAGCTTTCTTT	CASIGNRDIEAFF
TRBV29-1	few	TRBJ2-7	TRBD1	TGCAGCGTTGCCGGACAGGGGGCCTCCTACGAGCAGTACTTC	CSVAGQGASYEQYF
TRBV6-2/TRBV6-3	.	TRBJ1-2	.	TGTGCCAGCAGTTACGGCCGGAACTATGGCTACACCTTC	CASSYGRNYGYTF
TRBV7-2	.	TRBJ1-1	.	TGTGCCAGCAGCACCAGGACAAACACTGAAGCTTTCTTT	CASSTRTNTEAFF
TRBV29-1	once	TRBJ2-7	.	TGCAGCGTTGACCTCGGGACCGACTCCTTCGAGCAGTACTTC	CSVDLGTDSFEQYF
TRBV10-3	.	TRBJ2-7	TRBD1	TGTGCCATCAGTGACCAGGGGGTTCTAAACGAGCAGTACTTC	CAISDQGVLNEQYF
TRBV19	.	TRBJ1-1	.	TGTGCCAGTAGTATAGGGCGGGCGAACACTGAAGCTTTCTTT	CASSIGRANTEAFF
TRBV11-2	once	TRBJ2-1	TRBD1	TGTGCCAGCAGCGCTCGACAGGGCCACAATGAGCAGTTCTTC	CASSARQGHNEQFF
TRBV7-3	.	TRBJ2-1	TRBD2	TGTGCCAGCAGCTTAGAAGGACTAGTTCGAGTTGAGCAGTTCTTC	CASSLEGLVRVEQFF
TRBV15	.	TRBJ2-5	TRBD1	TGTGCCACCAGCAGAGCAGGGACAGGGGGCTTAGAGACCCAGTACTTC	CATSRAGTGGLETQYF
TRBV7-9	.	TRBJ1-1	.	TGTGCCAGCAGCACCGATGGAAGGAGGGACACTGAAGCTTTCTTT	CASSTDGRRDTEAFF
TRBV29-1	.	TRBJ1-1	TRBD1	TGCAGCGTGAACGCCGGGACAGGGGTGAACACTGAAGCTTTCTTT	CSVNAGTGVNTEAFF
TRBV20-1	few	TRBJ2-7	TRBD2	TGCAGTGCTAGAGATCTTGCGGGAGTGCGCGAGCAGTACTTC	CSARDLAGVREQYF
TRBV10-3	.	TRBJ2-7	TRBD1	TGTGCCATCAGCGCGACAGGGGCCCACGAGCAGTACTTC	CAISATGAHEQYF
TRBV7-8	few	TRBJ1-1	.	TGTGCCAGCAGCTTCCAATACCGAACTGAAGCTTTCTTT	CASSFQYRTEAFF
TRBV9	few	TRBJ2-2	TRBD2	TGTGCCAGCAGCGCTGGGACTAGCGGGAGGGCCGGGGAGCTGTTTTTT	CASSAGTSGRAGELFF
TRBV10-3	few	TRBJ2-1	TRBD2	TGTGCCATCGGTTCACTAGCGGGAGGGGACAATGAGCAGTTCTTC	CAIGSLAGGDNEQFF
TRBV20-1	.	TRBJ2-5	.	TGCAGTGCTAGTAGGTCAGCTCAAGAGACCCAGTACTTC	CSASRSAQETQYF
TRBV19	.	TRBJ2-2	.	TGTGCCAGTACGGGACAGAACACCGGGGAGCTGTTTTTT	CASTGQNTGELFF
TRBV7-9	many	TRBJ2-1	.	TGTGCCAGCGCACCCGGGACTGGAGGGGCGGATGAGCAGTTCTTC	CASAPGTGGADEQFF